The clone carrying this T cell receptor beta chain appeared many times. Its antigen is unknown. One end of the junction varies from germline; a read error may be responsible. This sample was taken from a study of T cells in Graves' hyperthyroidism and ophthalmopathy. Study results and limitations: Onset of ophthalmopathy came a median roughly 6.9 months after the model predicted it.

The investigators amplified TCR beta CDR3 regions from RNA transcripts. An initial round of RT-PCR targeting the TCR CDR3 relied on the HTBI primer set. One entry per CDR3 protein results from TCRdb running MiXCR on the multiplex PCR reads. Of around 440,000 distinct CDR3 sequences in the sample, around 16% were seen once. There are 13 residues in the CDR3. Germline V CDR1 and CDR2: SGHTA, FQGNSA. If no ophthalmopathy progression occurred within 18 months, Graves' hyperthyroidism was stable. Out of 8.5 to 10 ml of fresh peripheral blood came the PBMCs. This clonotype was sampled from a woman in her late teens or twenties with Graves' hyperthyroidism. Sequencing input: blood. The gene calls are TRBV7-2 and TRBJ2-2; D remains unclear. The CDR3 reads CASSSSNAGELFF. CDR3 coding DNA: TGTGCCAGCAGCTCCTCGAACGCCGGGGAGCTGTTTTTT.